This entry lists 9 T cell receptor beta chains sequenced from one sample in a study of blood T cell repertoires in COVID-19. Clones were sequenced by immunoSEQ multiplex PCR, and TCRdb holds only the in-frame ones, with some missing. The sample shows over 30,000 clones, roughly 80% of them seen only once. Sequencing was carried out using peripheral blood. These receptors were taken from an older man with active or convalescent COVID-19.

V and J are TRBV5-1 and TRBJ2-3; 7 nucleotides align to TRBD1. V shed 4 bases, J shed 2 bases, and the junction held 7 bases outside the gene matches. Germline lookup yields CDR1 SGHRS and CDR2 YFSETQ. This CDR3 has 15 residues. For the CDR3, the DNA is TGCGCCAGCAGCCGGGACAGAGGGTACACAGATACGCAGTATTTT. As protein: CASSRDRGYTDTQYF.

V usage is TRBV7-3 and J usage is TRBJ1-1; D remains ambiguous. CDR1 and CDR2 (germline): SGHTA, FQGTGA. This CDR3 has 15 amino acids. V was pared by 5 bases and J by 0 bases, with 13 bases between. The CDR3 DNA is TGTGCCAGCAGCCTCTACCCCCTCCTGAACACTGAAGCTTTCTTT. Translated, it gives CASSLYPLLNTEAFF. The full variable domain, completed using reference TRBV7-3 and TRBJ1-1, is GAGVSQTPSNKVTEKGKYVELRCDPISGHTALYWYRQSLGQGPEFLIYFQGTGAADDSGLPNDRFFAVRPEGSVSTLKIQRTERGDSAVYLCASSLYPLLNTEAFFGQGTRLTVV.

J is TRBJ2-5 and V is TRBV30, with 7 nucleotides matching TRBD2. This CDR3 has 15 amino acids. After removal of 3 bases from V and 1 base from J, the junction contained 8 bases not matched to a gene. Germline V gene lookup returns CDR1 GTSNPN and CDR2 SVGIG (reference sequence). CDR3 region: CAWRGGSGTQETQYF. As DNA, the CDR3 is TGTGCCTGGAGGGGGGGGAGCGGGACCCAAGAGACCCAGTACTTC.

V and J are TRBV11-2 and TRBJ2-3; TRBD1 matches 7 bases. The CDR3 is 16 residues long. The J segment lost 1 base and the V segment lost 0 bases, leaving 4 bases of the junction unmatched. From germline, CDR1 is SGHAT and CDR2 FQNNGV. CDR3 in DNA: TGTGCCAGCAGCTTAGACTTCGGGACAGGCACAGATACGCAGTATTTT. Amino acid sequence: CASSLDFGTGTDTQYF.

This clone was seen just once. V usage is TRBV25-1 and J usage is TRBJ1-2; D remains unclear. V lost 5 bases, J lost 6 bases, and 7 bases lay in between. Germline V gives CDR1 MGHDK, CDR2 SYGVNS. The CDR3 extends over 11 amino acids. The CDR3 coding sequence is TGTGCCAGCAGTCGGGTTCATGGCTACACCTTC. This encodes CASSRVHGYTF.

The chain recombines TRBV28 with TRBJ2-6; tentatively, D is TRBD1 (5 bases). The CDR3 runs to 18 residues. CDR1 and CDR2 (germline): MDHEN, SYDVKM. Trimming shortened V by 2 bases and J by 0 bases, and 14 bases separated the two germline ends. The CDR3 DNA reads TGTGCCAGCAGTTTAGGGGCCGTTCCCAGCTCTGGGGCCAACGTCCTGACTTTC. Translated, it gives CASSLGAVPSSGANVLTF.

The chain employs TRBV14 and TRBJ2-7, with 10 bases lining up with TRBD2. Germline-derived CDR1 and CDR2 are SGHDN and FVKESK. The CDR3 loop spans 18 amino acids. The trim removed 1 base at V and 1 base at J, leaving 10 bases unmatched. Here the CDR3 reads CASSQVPSGSIPSYEQYF. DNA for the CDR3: TGTGCCAGCAGCCAAGTCCCTAGCGGGAGTATACCTTCCTACGAGCAGTACTTC.

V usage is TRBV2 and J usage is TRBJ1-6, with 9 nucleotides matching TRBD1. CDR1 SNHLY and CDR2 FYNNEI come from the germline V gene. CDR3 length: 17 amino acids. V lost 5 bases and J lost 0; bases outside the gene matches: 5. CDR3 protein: CASSWDRVSSYNSPLHF. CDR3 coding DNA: TGTGCCAGCAGTTGGGACAGGGTCAGCTCCTATAATTCACCCCTCCACTTT.

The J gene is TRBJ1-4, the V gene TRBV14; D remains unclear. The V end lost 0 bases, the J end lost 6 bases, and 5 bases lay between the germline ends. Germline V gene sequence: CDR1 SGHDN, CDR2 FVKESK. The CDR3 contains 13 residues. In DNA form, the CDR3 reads TGTGCCAGCAGCCAAGATAACTATGAAAAACTGTTTTTT. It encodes CASSQDNYEKLFF.